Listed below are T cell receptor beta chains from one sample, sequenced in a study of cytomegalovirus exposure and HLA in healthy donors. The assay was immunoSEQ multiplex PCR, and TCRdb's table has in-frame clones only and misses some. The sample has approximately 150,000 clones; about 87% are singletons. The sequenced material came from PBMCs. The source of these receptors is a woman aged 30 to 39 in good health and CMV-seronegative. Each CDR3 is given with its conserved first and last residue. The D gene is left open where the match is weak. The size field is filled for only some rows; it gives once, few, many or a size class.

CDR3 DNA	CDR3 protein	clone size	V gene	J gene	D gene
TGTGCCAGCAGCTTGGAACGGACAGCCTATGGCTACACCTTC	CASSLERTAYGYTF	-	TRBV5-4	TRBJ1-2	-
TGTGCCAGCAGTGACGGGACTAGCGGATACAATGAGCAGTTCTTC	CASSDGTSGYNEQFF	-	TRBV6-1	TRBJ2-1	TRBD2
TGTGCCAGCAGCCCCCTTCTCGAGACAGGGGGCTACGAGCAGTACTTC	CASSPLLETGGYEQYF	-	TRBV7-9	TRBJ2-7	TRBD1
TGTGCCAGCAGCTTAGGATCATTGGGCACCTTTGATGGCTACACCTTC	CASSLGSLGTFDGYTF	-	TRBV7-8	TRBJ1-2	-
TGTGCCAGCAGCACCTCCCTAAAAGATACGCAGTATTTT	CASSTSLKDTQYF	-	TRBV27	TRBJ2-3	-
TGTGCCAGCAGTTCAATGGATACGCAGTATTTT	CASSSMDTQYF	-	TRBV6-7	TRBJ2-3	-
TGTGCCAGCAGCTCCCTCGTAGGGGGCTCCTACAATGAGCAGTTCTTC	CASSSLVGGSYNEQFF	-	TRBV7-9	TRBJ2-1	-
TGTGCCAGCAGTGGGGGACAGGGTAGGGCCCTCCACTTT	CASSGGQGRALHF	-	TRBV25-1	TRBJ1-6	TRBD1
TGTGCCAGCTCACCGGGCGGGGTTCACTACAATGAGCAGTTCTTC	CASSPGGVHYNEQFF	-	TRBV18	TRBJ2-1	-
TGTGCCAGCAGCTTAGCGAGACTAGCGGGGGTCCGCGAGCAGTACTTC	CASSLARLAGVREQYF	-	TRBV7-8	TRBJ2-7	TRBD2
TGTGCCAGCAGCTTAGGGCCCCTGAGGCGGGGGGGCAGAGGGACCCAGTACTTC	CASSLGPLRRGGRGTQYF	-	TRBV13	TRBJ2-5	TRBD2
TGTGCCAGCAGCTTAGAGGGACAGATGAACACTGAAGCTTTCTTT	CASSLEGQMNTEAFF	-	TRBV7-9	TRBJ1-1	TRBD1
TGTGCCAGTAGTCCGGACTTAGCAAGCCATGTGCGTGAGCAGTTCTTC	CASSPDLASHVREQFF	-	TRBV19	TRBJ2-1	-
TGTGCCAGCAGCTTAGCGGTGGTCAGGACTACGAGCACCGGGGAGCTGTTTTTT	CASSLAVVRTTSTGELFF	-	TRBV11-1	TRBJ2-2	-
TGTGCCAGCAGTCCCCGAGGGGACAGGGGGCAAGAGACCCAGTACTTC	CASSPRGDRGQETQYF	-	TRBV27	TRBJ2-5	TRBD1
TGTGCCAGCAGCGCGGGGGGGCCTTGGGAGCAGTACTTC	CASSAGGPWEQYF	few	TRBV7-6	TRBJ2-7	TRBD2
TGTGCCAGCAGTCTGCGTAACACTGAAGCTTTCTTT	CASSLRNTEAFF	-	TRBV6-4	TRBJ1-1	-
TGTGCCTGGAGTCGGAACAGGGCGTCTGAAGCTTTCTTT	CAWSRNRASEAFF	-	TRBV30	TRBJ1-1	-
TGTGCCAGCAGGGCAGGGATTATGGAGGCCAAAAACATTCAGTACTTC	CASRAGIMEAKNIQYF	-	TRBV6-6	TRBJ2-4	-
TGTGCCAGCAGCTTGGCCCTCCGGGACTTCGAAGAGACCCAGTACTTC	CASSLALRDFEETQYF	-	TRBV5-8	TRBJ2-5	-
TGTGCCAGCAGTGAAACAGTCCAAGAGACCCAGTACTTC	CASSETVQETQYF	-	TRBV6-1	TRBJ2-5	-
TGTGCCAGCTCAAGACAGGGGGCGAACACTGAAGCTTTCTTT	CASSRQGANTEAFF	once	TRBV18	TRBJ1-1	TRBD1
TGCAGCGTTGACTCTGACAGGGGCCTTGGCTACACCTTC	CSVDSDRGLGYTF	-	TRBV29-1	TRBJ1-2	TRBD1
TGTGCCAGCAGCTATATGGTGGGGACTTACGAGCAGTACTTC	CASSYMVGTYEQYF	-	TRBV5-6	TRBJ2-7	-
TGTGCCAGCAGTGGGGGCCCCGATACGCAGTATTTT	CASSGGPDTQYF	-	TRBV2	TRBJ2-3	-
TGTGCCAGCTCGCCACAGGGGACTTCTAACACTGAAGCTTTCTTT	CASSPQGTSNTEAFF	-	TRBV18	TRBJ1-1	TRBD1
TGTGCCAGCAAGCTCGGGGGGGCCGTGTACACGCAGTATTTT	CASKLGGAVYTQYF	-	TRBV2	TRBJ2-3	TRBD2
TGTGCCAGTAGTCCGGGCAGGGGGCGCGTCACTGAAGCTTTCTTT	CASSPGRGRVTEAFF	-	TRBV19	TRBJ1-1	TRBD1
TGTGCCAGCAGCCAAGGGGGGCCAGGGGTTAATGAAAAACTGTTTTTT	CASSQGGPGVNEKLFF	-	TRBV14	TRBJ1-4	-
TGTGCCAGCAGTGGACTAGCGGTTTCCTACAATGAGCAGTTCTTC	CASSGLAVSYNEQFF	-	TRBV6-1	TRBJ2-1	TRBD2
TGTGCCAGCAGTTTTCGGGGGGCCTCCTACGAGCAGTACTTC	CASSFRGASYEQYF	-	TRBV27	TRBJ2-7	-
TGTGCCAGCAGCCAAGTAGGAGAAGGGCGGGACTATGGCTACACCTTC	CASSQVGEGRDYGYTF	-	TRBV14	TRBJ1-2	-
TGTGCCAGCGGACCGATCTTTGACAGGCTCGAAGAGACCCAGTACTTC	CASGPIFDRLEETQYF	once	TRBV7-9	TRBJ2-5	-
TGTGCCATTGGGGGACAGGCCGACCACGGGGAGCTGTTTTTT	CAIGGQADHGELFF	-	TRBV10-3	TRBJ2-2	TRBD1
TGTGCCAGCAGTAAAGAACCTAAAGAGACCCAGTACTTC	CASSKEPKETQYF	-	TRBV6-6	TRBJ2-5	-